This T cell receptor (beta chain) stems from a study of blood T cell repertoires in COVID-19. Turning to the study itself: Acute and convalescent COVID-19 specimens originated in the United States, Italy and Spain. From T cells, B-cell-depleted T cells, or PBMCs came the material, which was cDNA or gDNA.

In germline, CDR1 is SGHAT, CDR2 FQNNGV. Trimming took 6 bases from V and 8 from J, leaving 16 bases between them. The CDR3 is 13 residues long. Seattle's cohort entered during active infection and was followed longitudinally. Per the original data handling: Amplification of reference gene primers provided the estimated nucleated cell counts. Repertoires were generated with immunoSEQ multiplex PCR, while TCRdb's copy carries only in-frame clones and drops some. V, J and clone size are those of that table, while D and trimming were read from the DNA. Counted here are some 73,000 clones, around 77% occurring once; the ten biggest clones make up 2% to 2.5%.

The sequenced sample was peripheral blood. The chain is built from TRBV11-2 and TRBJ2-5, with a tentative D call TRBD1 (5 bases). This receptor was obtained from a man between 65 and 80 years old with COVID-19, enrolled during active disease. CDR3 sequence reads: CASRWGEGGTQYF. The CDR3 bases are TGTGCCAGCAGGTGGGGCGAAGGTGGTACCCAGTACTTC. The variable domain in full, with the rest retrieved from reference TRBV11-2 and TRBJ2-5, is EAGVAQSPRYKIIEKRQSVAFWCNPISGHATLYWYQQILGQGPKLLIQFQNNGVVDDSQLPKDRFSAERLKGVDSTLKIQPAKLEDSAVYLCASRWGEGGTQYFGPGTRLLVL.